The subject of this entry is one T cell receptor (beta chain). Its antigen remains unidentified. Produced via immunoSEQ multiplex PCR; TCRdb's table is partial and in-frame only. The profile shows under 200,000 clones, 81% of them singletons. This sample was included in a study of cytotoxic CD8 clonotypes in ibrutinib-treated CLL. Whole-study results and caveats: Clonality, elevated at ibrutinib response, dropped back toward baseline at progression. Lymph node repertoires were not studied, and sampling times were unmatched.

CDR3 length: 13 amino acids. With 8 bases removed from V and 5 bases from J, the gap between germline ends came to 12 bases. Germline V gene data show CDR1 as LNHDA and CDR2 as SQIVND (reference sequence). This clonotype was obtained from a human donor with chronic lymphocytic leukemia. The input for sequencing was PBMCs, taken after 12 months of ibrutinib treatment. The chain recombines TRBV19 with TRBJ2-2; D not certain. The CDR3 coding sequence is TGTGCCAGTGAACACCTGGTTACCGGGGAGCTGTTTTTT. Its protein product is CASEHLVTGELFF. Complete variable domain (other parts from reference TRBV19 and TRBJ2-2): DGGITQSPKYLFRKEGQNVTLSCEQNLNHDAMYWYRQDPGQGLRLIYYSQIVNDFQKGDIAEGYSVSREKKESFPLTVTSAQKNPTAFYLCASEHLVTGELFFGEGSRLTVL.